This T cell receptor (beta chain) comes out of a study of cytomegalovirus exposure and HLA in healthy donors. Study conclusions and caveats: Published work reported that the classifier diagnosed cytomegalovirus status with high specificity and sensitivity.

The repertoire was sequenced with immunoSEQ multiplex PCR; TCRdb's copy has only in-frame clones and lacks some. The table includes about 150,000 clones, 75% to 90% detected once. In the case of this clone: Its cognate antigen is unknown.

Sequenced sample: PBMCs. The sequence was collected from a young man in good health and CMV-seropositive.

The DNA for the CDR3 is TGTGCCAGCAGTCTAGCGGTGGATACGCAGTATTTT. This translates into CASSLAVDTQYF. The chain has TRBV2 and TRBJ2-3, with TRBD2 matching over 7 bases. J gave up 6 bases and V 5 bases, and 2 bases lay outside the gene matches. CDR3 length: 12 amino acids. Germline lookup yields CDR1 SNHLY and CDR2 FYNNEI.